This passage covers 27 T cell receptor beta chains from one sample sequenced in a study of blood T cell repertoires in COVID-19. Assay used: immunoSEQ multiplex PCR; TCRdb lists only in-frame clones, some missing. The sample has roughly 330,000 clones; approximately 87% are singletons. The sequenced material came from PBMCs or T cells enriched from blood (not recorded which). The receptors stem from a woman in her 30s who had recovered from COVID-19.

This clone was picked up one time. The V gene is TRBV6-5, the J gene TRBJ2-2; the D gene is possibly TRBD1 (5 bases). CDR3 length equals 16 residues. V was cut by 0 bases and J by 1 base, with 9 bases left in between. From germline, CDR1 is MNHEY and CDR2 SVGAGI. CDR3 sequence reads: CASSYSGHRNTGELFF. The CDR3 region has the DNA TGTGCCAGCAGTTACTCCGGACATAGGAACACCGGGGAGCTGTTTTTT.

The chain's CDR3 is CASTDGGMGGNSPLHF. In DNA form, the CDR3 reads TGTGCCAGCACCGACGGGGGGATGGGCGGTAATTCACCCCTCCACTTT. V gene TRBV28 combines with J gene TRBJ1-6, with D perhaps TRBD1 (5 bases). CDR3 length: 16 residues. The germline gives CDR1 MDHEN, CDR2 SYDVKM. The ends were cut back, 7 bases at V and 6 bases at J, with 19 bases in the middle. The entire variable domain, with the rest obtained from reference TRBV28 and TRBJ1-6, is as follows: DVKVTQSSRYLVKRTGEKVFLECVQDMDHENMFWYRQDPGLGLRLIYFSYDVKMKEKGDIPEGYSVSREKKERFSLILESASTNQTSMYLCASTDGGMGGNSPLHFGNGTRLTVT.

The V call is TRBV4-2, the J call TRBJ2-1, with TRBD2 matching over 9 bases. The CDR3 contains 16 residues. From germline, CDR1 is LGHNA and CDR2 YNFKEQ. The trim removed 4 bases at V and 5 bases at J, leaving 9 bases unmatched. The CDR3 loop reads CASSPEGVAGDNEQFF. The DNA for the CDR3 is TGTGCCAGCAGCCCTGAGGGGGTAGCGGGAGACAATGAGCAGTTCTTC.

This clone has just one count. Here the CDR3 DNA reads TGTGCCAGCAGCCAAGGGCCGGGACAGGGAAACTTGAACACTGAAGCTTTCTTT. As protein: CASSQGPGQGNLNTEAFF. The chain joins TRBV3-1 (or the pseudogene TRBV3-2) to TRBJ1-1, with TRBD1 matching over 9 bases. The V and J ends lost 1 base and 0 bases, in that order; junction bases with no gene match: 9. CDR1 is LGHDT and CDR2 is YNNKEL in the germline V gene (reference sequence). This CDR3 contains 18 residues.

J is TRBJ1-2 and V is TRBV7-9; TRBD1 aligns across 7 bases. Germline-derived CDR1 and CDR2 are SEHNR and FQNEAQ (reference sequence). J lost 3 bases, V lost 5 bases, and 12 bases had no gene match. This CDR3 comprises 16 residues. The CDR3 DNA is TGTGCCAGCAGCCCACCCACCGAGGGGGCATACTATGGCTACACCTTC. Amino acid sequence: CASSPPTEGAYYGYTF. Complete variable domain (other parts from reference TRBV7-9 and TRBJ1-2): DTGVSQNPRHKITKRGQNVTFRCDPISEHNRLYWYRQTLGQGPEFLTYFQNEAQLEKSRLLSDRFSAERPKGSFSTLEIQRTEQGDSAMYLCASSPPTEGAYYGYTFGSGTRLTVV.

Regarding this clone: Other DNA sequences from this sample encode an identical CDR3 as well. The rearrangement links TRBV19 to TRBJ2-5; the D is unclear. The CDR3 is 11 amino acids. The germline V gene encodes CDR1 LNHDA and CDR2 SQIVND (reference sequence). V lost 4 bases and J 4 bases, leaving 4 bases between the germline ends. This CDR3 is CASSTGETQYF. For the CDR3, the DNA is TGTGCCAGTAGTACAGGAGAGACCCAGTACTTC. The full variable domain, with the rest looked up from reference TRBV19 and TRBJ2-5, is DGGITQSPKYLFRKEGQNVTLSCEQNLNHDAMYWYRQDPGQGLRLIYYSQIVNDFQKGDIAEGYSVSREKKESFPLTVTSAQKNPTAFYLCASSTGETQYFGPGTRLLVL.

This clone has only a few counts. This chain connects TRBV19 to TRBJ1-3, with D possibly matching TRBD1 (6 bases). The CDR3 is made up of 16 amino acids. V was shortened by 5 bases and J by 0 bases, with 14 bases between the two germline ends. CDR1 and CDR2 from the germline V gene are LNHDA and SQIVND (reference sequence). The CDR3 DNA is TGTGCCAGTAGTGAGACAGGCCTGCTCTCTGGAAACACCATATATTTT. Its protein product is CASSETGLLSGNTIYF.

This clone was detected a few times. CDR3 sequence (DNA): TGTGCCAGCACTCAGGGAGGGGGCGCGGGAGGAGCTTTCTTT. It is translated as CASTQGGGAGGAFF. The J gene is TRBJ1-1, the V gene TRBV6-5, with 7 positions matching TRBD1. CDR1 and CDR2 (germline): MNHEY, SVGAGI. The CDR3 extends over 14 amino acids. The V gene end was trimmed by 7 bases and the J gene end by 10 bases; junction bases not matched to a gene: 15.

This chain connects TRBV29-1 to TRBJ2-3; TRBD2 matches 9 bases. Germline trimming cut 3 bases from V and 3 bases from J; bases unmatched to any gene: 7. The germline V gene has CDR1 SQVTM and CDR2 ANQGSEA. The CDR3 consists of 15 residues. The CDR3 sequence is CSVDTSGGWTDTQYF. The DNA of the CDR3 is TGCAGCGTTGATACCAGCGGGGGGTGGACAGATACGCAGTATTTT.

The chain couples TRBV5-1 to TRBJ1-1, with D tentatively TRBD1 (6 bases). The ends were cut back, 3 bases at V and 0 bases at J, with 15 bases in the middle. Germline V gene sequence: CDR1 SGHRS, CDR2 YFSETQ. The CDR3 spans 16 residues. CDR3 sequence reads: CASSYRTGDMNTEAFF. DNA of the CDR3: TGCGCCAGCAGCTATAGGACCGGGGACATGAACACTGAAGCTTTCTTT.

The rearrangement joins TRBV24-1 to TRBJ2-2, with 8 bases aligning to TRBD1. The length of the CDR3 is 16 residues. V lost 4 bases and J lost 3; bases outside the gene matches: 6. CDR1 is KGHDR and CDR2 is SFDVKD in the germline V gene. In DNA form, the CDR3 reads TGTGCCACCAGTGACCCGACAGGGGCCTACACCGGGGAGCTGTTTTTT. Translated: CATSDPTGAYTGELFF.

The sample holds one count of this clone. This chain links TRBV29-1 with TRBJ2-5; maybe TRBD2 (7 bases). The CDR3 covers 14 residues. Germline V CDR1 and CDR2: SQVTM, ANQGSEA. V was trimmed by 6 bases and J by 2 bases, leaving 16 bases between them. CDR3 DNA sequence: TGCAGCGTCCGAATAGGGGGGGTACAAGAGACCCAGTACTTC. Residues: CSVRIGGVQETQYF.

The chain carries TRBV5-4 and TRBJ2-5; 7 bases are shared with TRBD1. V shed 3 bases, J shed 4 bases, and the junction held 9 bases outside the gene matches. Germline assignment: CDR1 SGHNT and CDR2 YYREEE (reference sequence). This CDR3 is 15 amino acids long. The CDR3 sequence is CASSWETGSGETQYF. The CDR3 nucleotides read TGTGCCAGCAGCTGGGAGACAGGGTCGGGAGAGACCCAGTACTTC.

CDR3 sequence: CASSLFGATRSNQPQHF. For the CDR3, the DNA is TGTGCCAGCAGCCTATTTGGGGCTACCCGGAGCAATCAGCCCCAGCATTTT. The chain recombines TRBV28 with TRBJ1-5; tentative D call: TRBD1 (5 bases). With 6 bases removed from V and 1 base from J, the gap between germline ends came to 19 bases. CDR1 and CDR2 (germline): MDHEN, SYDVKM. CDR3 length: 17 amino acids.

The CDR3 spells CASSIAGLAGLGYNEQFF. The CDR3 bases are TGTGCCAGTAGTATCGCGGGGTTAGCGGGGCTTGGCTACAATGAGCAGTTCTTC. The rearrangement links TRBV19 to TRBJ2-1; 8 bases agree with TRBD2. V dropped 3 bases and J dropped 3; count of bases not matched to a gene: 13. CDR3 size: 18 residues. Germline CDR1 reads LNHDA; CDR2 reads SQIVND (reference sequence).

This sequence joins TRBV19 and TRBJ1-1; D may be TRBD1 (6 bases). The V and J ends lost 11 bases and 5 bases respectively, with 21 bases between them. The CDR3 is made up of 14 amino acids. Germline values: CDR1 LNHDA, CDR2 SQIVND (reference sequence). Written as DNA, the CDR3 is TGTGCCCCCATACCCCAGGGGCGGGAGACTGAAGCTTTCTTT. Translating gives CAPIPQGRETEAFF. The full variable domain, completed using reference TRBV19 and TRBJ1-1, is DGGITQSPKYLFRKEGQNVTLSCEQNLNHDAMYWYRQDPGQGLRLIYYSQIVNDFQKGDIAEGYSVSREKKESFPLTVTSAQKNPTAFYLCAPIPQGRETEAFFGQGTRLTVV.

This chain uses TRBV19 with TRBJ1-2; 7 bases are a match to TRBD1. Germline values: CDR1 LNHDA, CDR2 SQIVND (reference sequence). The V gene end was trimmed by 7 bases and the J gene end by 5 bases; junction bases not matched to a gene: 13. This CDR3 contains 15 residues. The chain's CDR3 is CASTLRGPRGYGYTF. The CDR3 region has the DNA TGTGCCAGTACTCTGAGGGGGCCCCGGGGTTATGGCTACACCTTC.

The V call is TRBV5-1, the J call TRBJ1-4; the D gene is possibly TRBD1 (5 bases). Germline values: CDR1 SGHRS, CDR2 YFSETQ. The germline V and J ends were trimmed by 1 base and 8 bases, with 12 bases remaining between them. The CDR3 sequence is 14 residues long. CDR3 sequence: CASSLYGAGEKLFF. Here the CDR3 DNA reads TGCGCCAGCAGCTTGTATGGGGCCGGGGAAAAACTGTTTTTT.

This rearrangement joins TRBV4-3 to TRBJ2-1; 9 positions match TRBD2. Germline V CDR1 and CDR2: LGHNA, YSLEER. Trimming at V came to 0 bases and at J to 4 bases, leaving 10 bases not matched to a gene. The CDR3 contains 18 residues. Here the CDR3 DNA reads TGCGCCAGCAGCCAAGATATCCGCGGGGGGGCCTATTACAATGAGCAGTTCTTC. It codes for CASSQDIRGGAYYNEQFF.

This clone was seen at least ten times. The chain couples TRBV24-1 to TRBJ1-5; 8 nucleotides agree with TRBD1. Germline CDR1 is KGHDR and CDR2 is SFDVKD. The CDR3 extends over 15 amino acids. V shed 3 bases and J 10 bases; nucleotides not matched to a gene: 10. Written as DNA, the CDR3 is TGTGCCACCAGTGATCCCGGACAGGGAGCGGGACCCCAGCATTTT. Its protein product is CATSDPGQGAGPQHF.

V and J are TRBV5-1 and TRBJ2-5, with D unclear. The V end was cut by 0 bases, the J end by 1 base, with 10 bases between. This CDR3 has 15 amino acids. Germline loops: CDR1 SGHRS, CDR2 YFSETQ. The CDR3 sequence: CASSLAPGAQETQYF. Here the CDR3 DNA reads TGCGCCAGCAGCTTGGCCCCTGGAGCCCAAGAGACCCAGTACTTC.

This chain connects TRBV18 to TRBJ1-2; D is uncertain. The CDR3 runs 18 residues. CDR1 is KGHSH, CDR2 LQKENI, per germline. Trimming removed 0 bases from V and 8 bases from J, with 25 bases in between. As DNA, the CDR3 is TGTGCCAGCTCACCACCCCTCGTGGGTCGGATTTCTGGGAGAGGCTACACCTTC. It translates to CASSPPLVGRISGRGYTF.

The chain recombines TRBV28 with TRBJ1-1, with a weak D call TRBD1 (5 bases). From germline, CDR1 is MDHEN and CDR2 SYDVKM. This CDR3 comprises 14 residues. Trimming left V 5 bases short and J 6 bases short, with 16 bases between. The CDR3 DNA follows: TGTGCCAGCAGTAAGGCTGGGGGGGGGTCTGAAGCTTTCTTT. Its translation: CASSKAGGGSEAFF.

The genes are TRBV7-8 and TRBJ2-5; TRBD2 matches 10 bases. Losses at the gene ends were 5 bases for V and 5 bases for J; bases not matched to a gene: 11. Germline CDR1 reads SGHVS; CDR2 reads FQNEAQ. There are 16 residues in the CDR3. The CDR3 DNA sequence: TGTGCCAGCAGCACAGGACTAGCGGCCGGCGTGGAGACCCAGTACTTC. Translating it yields CASSTGLAAGVETQYF.

This clone was seen a few times. The chain employs TRBV7-9 and TRBJ1-5, with 8 bases that match TRBD1. The CDR3 consists of 13 residues. The V segment lost 8 bases and the J segment 5 bases; nucleotides outside the gene matches: 5. Germline CDR1 is SEHNR and CDR2 is FQNEAQ (reference sequence). The CDR3 sequence is CASGSGGHQPQHF. CDR3 nucleotides: TGTGCCAGCGGCTCAGGGGGCCATCAGCCCCAGCATTTT.

The count of this clone is one. The V call is TRBV11-2, the J call TRBJ1-4; weak D call: TRBD1 (6 bases). Germline V CDR1 and CDR2: SGHAT, FQNNGV. This CDR3 has 15 amino acids. Trimming pared 5 bases from V and 6 bases from J, leaving 16 bases between. The DNA of the CDR3 is TGTGCCAGCAGCCACGCGGGGGCAGGGGATGAAAAACTGTTTTTT. Its protein product is CASSHAGAGDEKLFF.

J is TRBJ1-1 and V is TRBV30; no definite D call. The CDR3 runs 13 residues. Germline CDR1 and CDR2: GTSNPN and SVGIG (reference sequence). V was shortened by 3 bases and J by 1 base, with 9 bases between the two germline ends. The CDR3, as DNA: TGTGCCTGGAGAATATTCCGGAACACTGAAGCTTTCTTT. Protein: CAWRIFRNTEAFF. Based on the CDR3 plus reference TRBV30 and TRBJ1-1, the full variable domain is SQTIHQWPATLVQPVGSPLSLECTVEGTSNPNLYWYRQAAGRGLQLLFYSVGIGQISSEVPQNLSASRPQDRQFILSSKKLLLSDSGFYLCAWRIFRNTEAFFGQGTRLTVV.